The present entry profiles one T cell receptor beta chain with its context. This receptor's antigen is unknown. No quality values exist for individual bases; no much larger clone is one base distant. At the junction V is shortened by 1 base and J by 0 bases, with 6 bases in between. The germline V gene encodes CDR1 SGHNT and CDR2 YENEEA. The CDR3 holds 14 amino acids from the cysteine to the phenylalanine. Just the 42-base CDR3 DNA is kept, in frame starting at base 1. Patients with a history of autoimmune disease or receiving systemic immunosuppression were excluded from the trial. Peripheral blood for TCR sequencing was collected from all dose cohorts at baseline, on cycle 4 day 1, and on cycle 7 day 1. Samples were obtained from an open-label, multicenter, first-in-human phase I dose-escalation trial of ivuxolimab. Adults with locally advanced or metastatic melanoma, renal cell, hepatocellular, or head and neck squamous cell carcinoma were enrolled in the trial. CD4+ and CD8+ T cells were sorted separately from peripheral blood before TCR sequencing.

This entry belongs to a study of OX40 agonist ivuxolimab in advanced cancers. In the study overall: Ivuxolimab was an agonistic, fully human IgG2 monoclonal antibody directed against OX40 (CD134), a costimulatory receptor. Intravenous ivuxolimab was administered to patients every 2 weeks at six dose levels: 0.01, 0.1, 0.3, 1.5, 3 and 10 mg/kg. Of the roughly 51 patients in dose escalation, 19 had hepatocellular carcinoma, approximately 15 had melanoma, 9 had renal cell carcinoma and 9 had head and neck cancer. In the dose-escalation cohort, roughly four fifths of patients were male, and the mean age was roughly 60 years, with a range of roughly 23 to 85. Prior anti-PD-1, anti-PD-L1 or anti-CTLA-4 therapy was permitted, and approximately 40% of dose-escalation patients had received checkpoint inhibitors. Partial responses were achieved by three dose-escalation patients, of whom one had hepatocellular carcinoma and two had cutaneous melanoma. Peripheral TCRbeta sequencing aimed to test whether ivuxolimab altered TCR sequence diversity and caused clonal T-cell expansion. The paper covers the monotherapy dose-escalation part of the phase I ivuxolimab trial, which included N of about 50 patients. General findings and caveats noted by the study authors: After ivuxolimab, expanded clones were on average more numerous among CD8+ T cells than among CD4+ T cells. Clonal expansion of both CD4+ and CD8+ blood T cells was observed from baseline to week 6 at doses 0.1 to 3.0 mg/kg. In the 0.1-3.0 mg/kg groups, partial responders had among the lowest normalized peripheral clonal expansion, particularly in CD8+ T cells. Low levels of normalized T-cell clonal expansion were also shown by some nonresponding patients. Antigen specificity was not determined for the clonally expanded peripheral T cells.

For sequencing of the TCRbeta CDR3 region, genomic DNA was extracted from the sorted cells. The immunoSEQ Assay was used to sequence the TCRbeta CDR3 regions. The source is immuneACCESS, and TCRdb retained only in-frame sequences with V and J called. Part of the clones is not carried over; for the studies checked, unresolved V genes explain less than half of this, and the remainder is unexplained. In all, the sample holds 50,000 to 55,000 clones, and around 87% of those were seen once. The ten largest account for 1.8% of the sample. Sequencing was performed on CD4+ or CD8+ T cells sorted from blood, taken in a trial of the OX40 agonist ivuxolimab. This clonotype was obtained from an adult with an advanced solid tumor such as melanoma, head and neck, liver or kidney cancer. The chain is encoded by TRBV11-3 joined to TRBJ1-1; the D gene lacks a confident call. The sequence in DNA is TGTGCCAGCAGCTTAGGACCTTTGAACACTGAAGCTTTCTTT. This codes for CASSLGPLNTEAFF.